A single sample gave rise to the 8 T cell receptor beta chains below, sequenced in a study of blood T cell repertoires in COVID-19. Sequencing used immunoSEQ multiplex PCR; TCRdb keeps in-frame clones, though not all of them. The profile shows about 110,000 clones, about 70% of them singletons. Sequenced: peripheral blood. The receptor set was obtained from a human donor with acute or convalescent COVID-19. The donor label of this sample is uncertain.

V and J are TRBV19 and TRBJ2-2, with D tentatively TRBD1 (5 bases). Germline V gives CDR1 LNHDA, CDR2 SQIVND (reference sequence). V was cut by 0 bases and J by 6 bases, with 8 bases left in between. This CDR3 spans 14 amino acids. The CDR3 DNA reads TGTGCCAGTAGTATAGACAGGGTCTCCGGGGAGCTGTTTTTT. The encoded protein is CASSIDRVSGELFF.

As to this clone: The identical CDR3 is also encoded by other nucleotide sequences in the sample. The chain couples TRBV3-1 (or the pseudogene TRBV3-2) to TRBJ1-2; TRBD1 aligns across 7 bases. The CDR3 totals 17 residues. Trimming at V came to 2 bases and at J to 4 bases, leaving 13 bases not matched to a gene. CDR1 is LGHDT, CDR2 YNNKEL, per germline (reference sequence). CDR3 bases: TGTGCCAGCAGCCAATCTTCCCACTTAGACAGGGTCTATGGCTACACCTTC. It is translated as CASSQSSHLDRVYGYTF.

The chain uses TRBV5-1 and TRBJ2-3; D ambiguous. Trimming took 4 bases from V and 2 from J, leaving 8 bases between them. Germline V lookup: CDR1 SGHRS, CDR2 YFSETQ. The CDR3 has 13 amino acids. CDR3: CASSADTTDTQYF. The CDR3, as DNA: TGCGCCAGCAGCGCGGATACCACAGATACGCAGTATTTT.

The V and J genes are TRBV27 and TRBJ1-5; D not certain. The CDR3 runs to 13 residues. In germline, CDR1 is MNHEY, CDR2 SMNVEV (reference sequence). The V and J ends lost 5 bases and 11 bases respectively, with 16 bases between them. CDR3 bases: TGTGCCAGCAGTGGGCCTCGGGGAGGAACCCAGCATTTT. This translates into CASSGPRGGTQHF.

CDR3 sequence reads: CASSRTELHRDTQYF. In DNA, the CDR3 is TGTGCCAGCAGCCGCACGGAGCTTCACCGGGATACGCAGTATTTT. J is TRBJ2-3 and V is TRBV11-2; D ambiguous. V was pared by 5 bases and J by 6 bases, with 18 bases between. The germline V gene has CDR1 SGHAT and CDR2 FQNNGV. There are 15 residues in the CDR3. The complete variable domain, with remaining parts taken from reference TRBV11-2 and TRBJ2-3, reads EAGVAQSPRYKIIEKRQSVAFWCNPISGHATLYWYQQILGQGPKLLIQFQNNGVVDDSQLPKDRFSAERLKGVDSTLKIQPAKLEDSAVYLCASSRTELHRDTQYFGPGTRLTVL.

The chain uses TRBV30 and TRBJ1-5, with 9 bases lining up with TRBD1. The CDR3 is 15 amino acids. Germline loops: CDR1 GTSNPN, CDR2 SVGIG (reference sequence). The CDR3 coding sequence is TGTGCGGCCGGGACAGGGAGTGGTAGCAATCAGCCCCAGCATTTT. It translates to CAAGTGSGSNQPQHF.

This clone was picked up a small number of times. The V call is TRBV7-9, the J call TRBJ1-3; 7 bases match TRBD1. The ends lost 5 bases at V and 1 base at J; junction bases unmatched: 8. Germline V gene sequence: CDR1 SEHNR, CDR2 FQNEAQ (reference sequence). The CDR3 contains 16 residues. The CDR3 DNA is TGTGCCAGCAGCCCAAGGGGGACAGCATCTGGAAACACCATATATTTT. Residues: CASSPRGTASGNTIYF.

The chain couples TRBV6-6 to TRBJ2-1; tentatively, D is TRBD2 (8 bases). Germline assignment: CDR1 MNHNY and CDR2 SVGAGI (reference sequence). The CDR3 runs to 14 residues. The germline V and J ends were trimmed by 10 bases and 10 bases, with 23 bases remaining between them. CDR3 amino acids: CATNAPGLGGEQFF. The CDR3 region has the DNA TGTGCCACGAATGCCCCGGGACTAGGGGGCGAGCAGTTCTTC.